This T cell receptor beta chain is from a study of blood T cells in healthy people across ages. PCR was performed a second time for about 7 to 12 cycles using a sample-barcoded 5' primer and a J-beta primer mix. TCRdb analysed the 5' RACE reads with MiXCR anew, one entry per CDR3 protein. The table lists about 760,000 distinct CDR3 sequences, around 50% of them singletons. This clonotype was counted only a few times. The CDR3 has 15 residues. Trimming cost V 6 bases and J 5 bases, with 19 bases left between them. The germline V gene has CDR1 MNHEY and CDR2 SMNVEV (reference sequence). Each donor was a healthy Caucasian individual from Russia, aged 6 to 90.

This chain uses TRBV27 with TRBJ2-5, with TRBD1 as a possible D gene (6 bases). The source of this sequence is a middle-aged man in good health. Sequencing was carried out using blood. CDR3 coding DNA: TGTGCCAGCAGGGTCTTAGGGGGACCTTCGGAGACCCAGTACTTC. It translates to CASRVLGGPSETQYF.